The 9 T cell receptor beta chains presented below share a single source sample, sequenced in a study of T cells in Graves' hyperthyroidism and ophthalmopathy. Using RNA transcripts as the source, TCR beta CDR3 regions were amplified. When the TCR CDR3 underwent first-round RT-PCR, the HTBI primer set was used. Each CDR3 protein is one row after TCRdb ran MiXCR on the multiplex PCR reads. The table includes approximately 300,000 distinct CDR3 sequences, approximately 16% detected once. Sequenced material: blood. Source of these receptors: a man between 25 and 39 years old with Graves' hyperthyroidism.

This clonotype was observed many times. The V and J genes are TRBV18 and TRBJ1-1, with 8 nucleotides matching TRBD1. V was pared by 6 bases and J by 5 bases, with 11 bases of the junction left unmatched. The CDR3 loop spans 15 amino acids. Per germline, CDR1 KGHSH and CDR2 LQKENI. CDR3: CASSPIGQGGTEAFF. The CDR3 DNA reads TGTGCCAGCTCCCCAATTGGACAGGGTGGTACTGAAGCTTTCTTT. Supplemented by reference TRBV18 and TRBJ1-1, the full variable domain reads NAGVMQNPRHLVRRRGQEARLRCSPMKGHSHVYWYRQLPEEGLKFMVYLQKENIIDESGMPKERFSAEFPKEGPSILRIQQVVRGDSAAYFCASSPIGQGGTEAFFGQGTRLTVV.

The gene calls are TRBV15 and TRBJ2-7; D is unclear. The germline gives CDR1 LNHNV, CDR2 YYDKDF (reference sequence). The CDR3 totals 14 residues. Between the trimmed V and J ends, which lost 5 bases and 4 bases, there was a span of 15 bases. Here the CDR3 DNA reads TGTGCCACCAGCTTAGGATTCGGTCGATACGAGCAGTACTTC. Residues: CATSLGFGRYEQYF.

V and J are TRBV11-2 and TRBJ2-3, with D hard to call. V was pared by 6 bases and J by 4 bases, with 14 bases between. This CDR3 contains 14 residues. The germline gives CDR1 SGHAT, CDR2 FQNNGV. CDR3 coding DNA: TGTGCCAGCAGTTTTAATGTTGGGCCAGATACGCAGTATTTT. Protein product: CASSFNVGPDTQYF. Supplemented by reference TRBV11-2 and TRBJ2-3, the full variable domain reads EAGVAQSPRYKIIEKRQSVAFWCNPISGHATLYWYQQILGQGPKLLIQFQNNGVVDDSQLPKDRFSAERLKGVDSTLKIQPAKLEDSAVYLCASSFNVGPDTQYFGPGTRLTVL.

This chain links TRBV7-6 with TRBJ1-3; unclear D gene. The CDR3 has 15 amino acids. Germline values: CDR1 SGHVS, CDR2 FNYEAQ. V dropped 3 bases and J dropped 0 bases, with 9 bases sitting between them. In DNA form, the CDR3 reads TGTGCCAGCAGCTTCCCACAGACCTCTGGAAACACCATATATTTT. This encodes CASSFPQTSGNTIYF.

This clonotype has at least ten counts. V and J are TRBV7-2 and TRBJ2-7; possible D gene TRBD1, 5 bases. The CDR3 has 14 residues. In germline, CDR1 is SGHTA, CDR2 FQGNSA. V lost 7 bases to trimming and J lost 5 bases, with 18 bases between them. The DNA of the CDR3 is TGTGCCAGCACCACAGGTCTACCCGGGCACGAGCAGTACTTC. This translates into CASTTGLPGHEQYF.

The sample holds many counts of this clonotype. The chain joins TRBV30 to TRBJ2-3; possible D gene TRBD2, 6 bases. Germline lookup yields CDR1 GTSNPN and CDR2 SVGIG (reference sequence). V lost 4 bases and J 4 bases, leaving 12 bases between the germline ends. The CDR3 sequence is 13 residues long. CDR3 in DNA: TGTGCCTGGACCGGGGGAGGCCCAGATACGCAGTATTTT. Translation: CAWTGGGPDTQYF.

This clonotype was picked up many times. The genes are TRBV30 and TRBJ1-1, with unresolved D. Germline V lookup: CDR1 GTSNPN, CDR2 SVGIG (reference sequence). V dropped 0 bases and J dropped 1 base, with 9 bases sitting between them. The CDR3 sequence is 14 residues long. CDR3 sequence reads: CAWSVLVENTEAFF. For the CDR3, the DNA is TGTGCCTGGAGTGTACTTGTGGAGAACACTGAAGCTTTCTTT.

This clonotype was observed a handful of times. This chain links TRBV6-1 with TRBJ1-5, with TRBD1 matching 8 bases. The J segment lost 5 bases and the V segment lost 5 bases, leaving 14 bases of the junction unmatched. The CDR3 consists of 17 residues. Germline CDR1 and CDR2: MNHNS and SASEGT. CDR3 nucleotides: TGTGCCAGCAGTAGGAGTCGACAGGGGAGCGGTTATCAGCCCCAGCATTTT. Residues: CASSRSRQGSGYQPQHF.

There are many counts of this clonotype. The V gene is TRBV29-1, the J gene TRBJ2-1; D is possibly TRBD2 (5 bases). The CDR3 is made up of 17 amino acids. Trimming stripped 0 bases from V and 4 bases from J, with 19 bases between. Germline V CDR1 and CDR2: SQVTM, ANQGSEA. The CDR3 loop is CSVEDSRLTRGYNEQFF. CDR3 coding DNA: TGCAGCGTTGAAGATTCGCGTCTCACGCGCGGGTACAATGAGCAGTTCTTC.